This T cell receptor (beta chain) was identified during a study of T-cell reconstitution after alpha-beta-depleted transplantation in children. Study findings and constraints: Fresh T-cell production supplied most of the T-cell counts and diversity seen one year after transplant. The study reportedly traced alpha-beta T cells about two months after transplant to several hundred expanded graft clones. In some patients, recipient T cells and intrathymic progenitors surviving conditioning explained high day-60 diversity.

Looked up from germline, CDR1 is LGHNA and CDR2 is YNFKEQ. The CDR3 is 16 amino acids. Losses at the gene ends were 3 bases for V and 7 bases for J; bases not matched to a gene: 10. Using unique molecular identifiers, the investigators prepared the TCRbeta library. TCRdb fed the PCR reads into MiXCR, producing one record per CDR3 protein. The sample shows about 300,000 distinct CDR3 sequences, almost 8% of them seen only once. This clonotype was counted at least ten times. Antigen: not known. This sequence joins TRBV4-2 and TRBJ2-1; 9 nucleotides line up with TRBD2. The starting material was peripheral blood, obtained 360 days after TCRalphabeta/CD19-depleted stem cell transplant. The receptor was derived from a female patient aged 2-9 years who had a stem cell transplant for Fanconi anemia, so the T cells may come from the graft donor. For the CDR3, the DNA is TGTGCCAGCAGCCAGGGGGTAGCGGGGGCGGGGAATGAGCAGTTCTTC. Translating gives CASSQGVAGAGNEQFF.